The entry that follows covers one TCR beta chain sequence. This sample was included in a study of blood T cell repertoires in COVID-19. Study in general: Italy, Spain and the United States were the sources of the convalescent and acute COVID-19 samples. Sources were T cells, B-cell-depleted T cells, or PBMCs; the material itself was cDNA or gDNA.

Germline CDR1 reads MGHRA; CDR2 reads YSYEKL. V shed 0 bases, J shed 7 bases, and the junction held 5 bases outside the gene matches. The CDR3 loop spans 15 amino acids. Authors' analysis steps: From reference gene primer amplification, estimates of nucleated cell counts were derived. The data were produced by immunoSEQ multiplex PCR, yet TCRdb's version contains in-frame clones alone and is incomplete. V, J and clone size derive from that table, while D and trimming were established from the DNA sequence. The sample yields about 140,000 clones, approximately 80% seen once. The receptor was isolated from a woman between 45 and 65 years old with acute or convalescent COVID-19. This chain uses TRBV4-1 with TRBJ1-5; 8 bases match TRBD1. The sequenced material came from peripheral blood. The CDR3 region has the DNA TGCGCCAGCAGCCAAGAGCAGGGGGCTGGGCAGCCCCAGCATTTT. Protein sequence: CASSQEQGAGQPQHF.